The rows below give T cell receptor beta chains drawn from one sample of a study of identical twins. TCRdb re-analysed the 5' RACE reads in MiXCR, keeping a single row per CDR3 protein. In the table there are approximately 1.8 million distinct CDR3 sequences, about 32% of which are singletons. Sequencing was done on a sample of cord blood. The receptors originated from a newborn girl in good health. Each CDR3 is given with its conserved first and last residue. A D gene is named only where the DNA matches it firmly.

len: 17
v_gene: TRBV6-5
d_gene: TRBD2
CDR3aa: CASSYSRGGRSYNEQFF

len: 20
v_gene: TRBV12-3/TRBV12-4
d_gene: TRBD2
CDR3aa: CASSTRTSRLTTSSYNEQFF

len: 14
v_gene: TRBV28
d_gene: NA
CDR3aa: CASSLTGDLYEQYF

len: 13
v_gene: TRBV4-1
d_gene: NA
CDR3aa: CASSHKGTGELFF

len: 13
v_gene: TRBV24-1
d_gene: TRBD2
CDR3aa: CATSDLAGDAQYF

len: 16
v_gene: TRBV9
d_gene: NA
CDR3aa: CASSVNPGAPGYEQYF

len: 17
v_gene: TRBV5-5
d_gene: TRBD2
CDR3aa: CASSPLILATSTDTQYF

len: 16
v_gene: TRBV7-6
d_gene: TRBD1
CDR3aa: CASSSRQGVCSYEQYF

len: 15
v_gene: TRBV29-1
d_gene: NA
CDR3aa: CSVGRTAARADTQYF

len: 14
v_gene: TRBV6-1
d_gene: NA
CDR3aa: CASSEGLQAKLYTF

len: 14
v_gene: TRBV12-3/TRBV12-4
d_gene: NA
CDR3aa: CASSLSSGVYEQYF

len: 12
v_gene: TRBV3-1
d_gene: NA
CDR3aa: CASSQSRETQYF

len: 15
v_gene: TRBV27
d_gene: TRBD2
CDR3aa: CASNGLAGVTDTQYF

len: 12
v_gene: TRBV4-2
d_gene: NA
CDR3aa: CASSQEEGGYTF

len: 12
v_gene: TRBV24-1
d_gene: TRBD2
CDR3aa: CATILARVGQFF

len: 12
v_gene: TRBV12-3/TRBV12-4
d_gene: NA
CDR3aa: CASARELDTQYF

len: 11
v_gene: TRBV7-9
d_gene: NA
CDR3aa: CASSLQEKLFF

len: 16
v_gene: TRBV11-1
d_gene: TRBD2
CDR3aa: CASSLRRASGKGTQYF

len: 13
v_gene: TRBV5-4
d_gene: NA
CDR3aa: CASRMTGRETQYF

len: 14
v_gene: TRBV28
d_gene: TRBD1
CDR3aa: CASRQDRVSYEQFF

len: 18
v_gene: TRBV6-1
d_gene: TRBD2
CDR3aa: CASSGTPGLAVSYNEQFF

len: 17
v_gene: TRBV4-2
d_gene: TRBD2
CDR3aa: CASSKGKGLPDTDTQYF

len: 12
v_gene: TRBV11-2
d_gene: NA
CDR3aa: CASSFILYEQYF

len: 15
v_gene: TRBV7-9
d_gene: TRBD1
CDR3aa: CASSGTDSTNEKLFF

len: 14
v_gene: TRBV2
d_gene: NA
CDR3aa: CASSESKLPHGYTF

len: 14
v_gene: TRBV12-3/TRBV12-4
d_gene: NA
CDR3aa: CASSFYNRNTEAFF

len: 14
v_gene: TRBV7-2
d_gene: NA
CDR3aa: CASSFSPGTDTQYF

len: 12
v_gene: TRBV5-1
d_gene: NA
CDR3aa: CASSLIPETQYF

len: 21
v_gene: TRBV6-1
d_gene: TRBD1
CDR3aa: CASSEAFDGQGYYMAKNIQYF

len: 17
v_gene: TRBV7-6
d_gene: NA
CDR3aa: CASSLGASNSGKNIQYF

len: 15
v_gene: TRBV27
d_gene: NA
CDR3aa: CASSLYGAGANVLTF

len: 15
v_gene: TRBV5-1
d_gene: TRBD1
CDR3aa: CASSFLGQGTDTQYF

len: 15
v_gene: TRBV19
d_gene: NA
CDR3aa: CASTPGGQRNSPLHF

len: 12
v_gene: TRBV6-6
d_gene: NA
CDR3aa: CASRDLVEALHF

len: 17
v_gene: TRBV7-2
d_gene: TRBD2
CDR3aa: CASSLALSGGYSDTQYF

len: 15
v_gene: TRBV20-1
d_gene: TRBD1
CDR3aa: CSAREGTGMEETQYF